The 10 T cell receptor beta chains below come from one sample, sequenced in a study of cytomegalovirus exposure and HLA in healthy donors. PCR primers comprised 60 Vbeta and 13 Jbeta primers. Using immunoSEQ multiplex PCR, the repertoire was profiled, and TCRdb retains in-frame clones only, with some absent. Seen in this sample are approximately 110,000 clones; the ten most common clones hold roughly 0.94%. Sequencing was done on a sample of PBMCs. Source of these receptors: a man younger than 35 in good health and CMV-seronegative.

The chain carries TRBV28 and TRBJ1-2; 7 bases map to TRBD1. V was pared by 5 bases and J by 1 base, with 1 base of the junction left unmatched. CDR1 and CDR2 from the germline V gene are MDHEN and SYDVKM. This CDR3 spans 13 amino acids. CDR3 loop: CASSGQVNYGYTF. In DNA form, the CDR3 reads TGTGCCAGCAGTGGACAGGTTAACTATGGCTACACCTTC.

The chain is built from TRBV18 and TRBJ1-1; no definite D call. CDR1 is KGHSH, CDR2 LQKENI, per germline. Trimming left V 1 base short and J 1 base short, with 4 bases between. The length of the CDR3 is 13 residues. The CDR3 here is CASSPQRNTEAFF. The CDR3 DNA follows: TGTGCCAGCTCACCACAGCGGAACACTGAAGCTTTCTTT.

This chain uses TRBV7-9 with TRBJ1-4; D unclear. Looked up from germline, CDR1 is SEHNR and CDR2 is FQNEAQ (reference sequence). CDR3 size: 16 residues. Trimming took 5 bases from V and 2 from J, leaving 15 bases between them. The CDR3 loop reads CASSPGEGGTNEKLFF. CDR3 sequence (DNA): TGTGCCAGCAGCCCTGGGGAGGGAGGCACTAATGAAAAACTGTTTTTT.

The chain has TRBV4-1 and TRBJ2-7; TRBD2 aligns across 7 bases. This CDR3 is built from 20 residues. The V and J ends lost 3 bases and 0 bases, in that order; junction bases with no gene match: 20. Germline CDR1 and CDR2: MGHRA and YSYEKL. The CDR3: CASSQFFGASGTDPSYEQYF. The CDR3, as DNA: TGCGCCAGCAGCCAGTTCTTTGGGGCTAGCGGCACCGATCCCTCCTACGAGCAGTACTTC.

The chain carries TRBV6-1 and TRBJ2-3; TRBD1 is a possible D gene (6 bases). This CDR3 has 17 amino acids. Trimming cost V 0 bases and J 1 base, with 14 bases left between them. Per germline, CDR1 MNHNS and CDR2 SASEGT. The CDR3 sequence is CASSEASWGQRTDTQYF. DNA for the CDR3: TGTGCCAGCAGTGAAGCCAGTTGGGGGCAGCGCACAGATACGCAGTATTTT.

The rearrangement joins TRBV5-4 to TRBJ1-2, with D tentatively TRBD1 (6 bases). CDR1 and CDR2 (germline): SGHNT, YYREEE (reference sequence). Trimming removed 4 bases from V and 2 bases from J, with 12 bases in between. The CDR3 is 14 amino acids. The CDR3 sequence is CASSSLQGNYGYTF. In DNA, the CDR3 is TGTGCCAGCAGCAGCTTGCAGGGGAACTATGGCTACACCTTC.

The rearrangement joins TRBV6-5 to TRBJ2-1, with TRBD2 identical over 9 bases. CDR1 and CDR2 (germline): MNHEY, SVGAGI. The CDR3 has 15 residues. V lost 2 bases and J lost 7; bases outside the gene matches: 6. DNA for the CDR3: TGTGCCAGCAGTTACCGCGGGAGGGCCGTAAATGAGCAGTTCTTC. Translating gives CASSYRGRAVNEQFF.

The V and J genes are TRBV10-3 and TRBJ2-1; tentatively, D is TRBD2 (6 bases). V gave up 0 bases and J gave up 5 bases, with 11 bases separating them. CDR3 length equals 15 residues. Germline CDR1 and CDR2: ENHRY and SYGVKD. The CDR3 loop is CAISESYRENNEQFF. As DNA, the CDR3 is TGTGCCATCAGTGAGTCTTACCGGGAGAACAATGAGCAGTTCTTC.

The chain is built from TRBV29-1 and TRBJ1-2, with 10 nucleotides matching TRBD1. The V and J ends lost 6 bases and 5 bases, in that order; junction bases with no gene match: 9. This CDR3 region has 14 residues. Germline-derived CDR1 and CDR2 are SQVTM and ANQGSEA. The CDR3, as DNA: TGCAGCGTCTTCGAGACAGGGGGCTCTTATGGCTACACCTTC. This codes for CSVFETGGSYGYTF.

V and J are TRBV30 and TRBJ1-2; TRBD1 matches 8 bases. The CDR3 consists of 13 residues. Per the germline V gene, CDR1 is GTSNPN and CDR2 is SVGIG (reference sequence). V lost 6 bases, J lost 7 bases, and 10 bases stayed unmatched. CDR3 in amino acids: CACSRDRPRGYTF. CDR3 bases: TGTGCCTGCTCCCGGGACAGGCCCCGTGGCTACACCTTC.